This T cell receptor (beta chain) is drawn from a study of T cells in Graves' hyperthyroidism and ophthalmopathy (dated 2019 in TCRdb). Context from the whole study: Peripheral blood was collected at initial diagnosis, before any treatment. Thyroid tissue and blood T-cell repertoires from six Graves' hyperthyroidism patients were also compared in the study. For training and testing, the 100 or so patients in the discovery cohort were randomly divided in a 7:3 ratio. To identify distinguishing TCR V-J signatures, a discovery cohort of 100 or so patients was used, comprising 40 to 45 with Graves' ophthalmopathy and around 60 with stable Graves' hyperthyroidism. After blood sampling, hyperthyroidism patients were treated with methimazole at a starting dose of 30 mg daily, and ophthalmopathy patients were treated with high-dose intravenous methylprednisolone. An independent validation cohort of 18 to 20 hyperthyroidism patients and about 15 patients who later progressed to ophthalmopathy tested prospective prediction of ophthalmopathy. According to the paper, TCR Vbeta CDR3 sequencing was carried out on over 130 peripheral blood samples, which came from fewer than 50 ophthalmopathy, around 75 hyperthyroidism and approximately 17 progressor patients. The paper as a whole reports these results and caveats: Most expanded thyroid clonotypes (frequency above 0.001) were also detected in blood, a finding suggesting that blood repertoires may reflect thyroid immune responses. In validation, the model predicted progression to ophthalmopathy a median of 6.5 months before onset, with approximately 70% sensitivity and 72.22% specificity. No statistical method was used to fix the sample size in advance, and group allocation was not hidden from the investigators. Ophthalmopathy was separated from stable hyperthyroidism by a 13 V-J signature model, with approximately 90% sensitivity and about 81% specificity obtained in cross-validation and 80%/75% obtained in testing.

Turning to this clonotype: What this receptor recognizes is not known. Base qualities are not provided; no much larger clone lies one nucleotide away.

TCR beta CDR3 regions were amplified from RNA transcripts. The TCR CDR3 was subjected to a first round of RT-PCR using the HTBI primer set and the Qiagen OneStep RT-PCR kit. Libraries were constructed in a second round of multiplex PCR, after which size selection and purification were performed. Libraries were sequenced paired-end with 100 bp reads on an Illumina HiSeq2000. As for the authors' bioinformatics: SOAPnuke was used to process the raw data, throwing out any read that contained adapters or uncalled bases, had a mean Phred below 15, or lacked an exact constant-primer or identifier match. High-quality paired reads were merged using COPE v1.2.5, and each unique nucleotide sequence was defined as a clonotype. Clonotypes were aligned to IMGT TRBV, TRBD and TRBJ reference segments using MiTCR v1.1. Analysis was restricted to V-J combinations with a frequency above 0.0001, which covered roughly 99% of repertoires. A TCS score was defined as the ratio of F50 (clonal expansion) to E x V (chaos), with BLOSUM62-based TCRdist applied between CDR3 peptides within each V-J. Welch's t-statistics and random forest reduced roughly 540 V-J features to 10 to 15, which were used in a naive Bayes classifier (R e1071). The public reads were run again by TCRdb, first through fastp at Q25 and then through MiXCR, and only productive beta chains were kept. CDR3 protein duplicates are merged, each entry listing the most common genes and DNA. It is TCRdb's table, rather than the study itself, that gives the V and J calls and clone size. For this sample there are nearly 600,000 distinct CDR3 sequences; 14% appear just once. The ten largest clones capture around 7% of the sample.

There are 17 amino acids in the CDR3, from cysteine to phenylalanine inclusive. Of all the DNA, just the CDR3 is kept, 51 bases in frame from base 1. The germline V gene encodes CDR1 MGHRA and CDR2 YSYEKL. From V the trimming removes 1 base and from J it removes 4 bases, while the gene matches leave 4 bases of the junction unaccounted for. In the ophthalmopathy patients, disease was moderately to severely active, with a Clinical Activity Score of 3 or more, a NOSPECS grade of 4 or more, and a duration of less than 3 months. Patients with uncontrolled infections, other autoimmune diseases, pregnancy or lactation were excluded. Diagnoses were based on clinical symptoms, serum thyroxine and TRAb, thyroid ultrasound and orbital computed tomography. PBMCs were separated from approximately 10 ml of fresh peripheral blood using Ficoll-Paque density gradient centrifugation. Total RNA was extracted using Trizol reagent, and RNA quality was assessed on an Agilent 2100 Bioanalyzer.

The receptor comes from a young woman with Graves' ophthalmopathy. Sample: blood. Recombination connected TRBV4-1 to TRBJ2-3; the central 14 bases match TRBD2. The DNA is TGCGCCAGCAGCCAAGTGACTAGCGGGAGGGCCGCAGATACGCAGTATTTT. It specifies CASSQVTSGRAADTQYF.